This passage covers 29 T cell receptor beta chains from one sample sequenced in a study of beta chain features in type 1 diabetes. Every isolated RNA sample was fully reverse transcribed, so sequencing captured expressed TCRB transcripts. Sequencing used immunoSEQ multiplex PCR; TCRdb keeps in-frame clones, though not all of them. The sample includes hundreds of thousands of clones, around 16% of them seen just once. Material for sequencing was naive CD4+ T cells from blood. Every receptor here comes from a man aged 18 to 30 in good health.

The chain joins TRBV9 to TRBJ2-1; maybe TRBD1 (6 bases). V lost 2 bases and J lost 5, with 8 bases in between. Germline values: CDR1 SGDLS, CDR2 YYNGEE. The CDR3 has 13 residues. The CDR3 DNA reads as TGTGCCAGCAGCGTCGAGGGGGACAATGAGCAGTTCTTC. Protein: CASSVEGDNEQFF.

This clone was observed a few times. The CDR3 sequence is CASSRTGQNNEQFF. The CDR3 bases are TGTGCCAGCAGTAGGACAGGGCAGAACAATGAGCAGTTCTTC. The rearrangement uses TRBV6-1 and TRBJ2-1, with 8 bases identical to TRBD1. The CDR3 consists of 14 residues. The V gene end was trimmed by 5 bases and the J gene end by 5 bases; junction bases not matched to a gene: 5. Germline values: CDR1 MNHNS, CDR2 SASEGT.

This clone was seen only once. The gene calls are TRBV6-1 and TRBJ1-5; possible D gene TRBD1, 5 bases. From germline, CDR1 is MNHNS and CDR2 SASEGT. V lost 7 bases and J lost 4, with 17 bases in between. The CDR3 loop spans 15 amino acids. In DNA form, the CDR3 reads TGTGCCAGCACCATCTCAGGGCTAGGGAATCAGCCCCAGCATTTT. Amino acid sequence: CASTISGLGNQPQHF.

The chain is built from TRBV28 and TRBJ2-7; no clear D gene. There are 14 residues in the CDR3. The V end was cut by 3 bases, the J end by 9 bases, with 18 bases between. CDR1 MDHEN and CDR2 SYDVKM come from the germline V gene. The CDR3: CASSFHHTPGRQYF. The CDR3 DNA reads TGTGCCAGCAGTTTTCACCACACCCCTGGACGGCAGTACTTC. The complete variable domain, with remaining parts taken from reference TRBV28 and TRBJ2-7, reads DVKVTQSSRYLVKRTGEKVFLECVQDMDHENMFWYRQDPGLGLRLIYFSYDVKMKEKGDIPEGYSVSREKKERFSLILESASTNQTSMYLCASSFHHTPGRQYFGPGTRLTVT.

V usage is TRBV29-1 and J usage is TRBJ1-1; D gene ambiguous. In germline, CDR1 is SQVTM, CDR2 ANQGSEA. The V and J ends lost 6 bases and 6 bases respectively, with 11 bases between them. This CDR3 has 11 amino acids. CDR3 in amino acids: CSVLRGSEAFF. CDR3 coding DNA: TGCAGCGTACTCCGCGGGTCTGAAGCTTTCTTT.

This clone was detected only a few times. The rearrangement links TRBV29-1 to TRBJ2-3; TRBD2 aligns across 13 bases. The CDR3 runs 15 residues. Germline CDR1 and CDR2: SQVTM and ANQGSEA. Trimming cost V 4 bases and J 4 bases; bases outside gene matches: 5. CDR3 protein: CSVVRLAGGPDTQYF. CDR3 sequence (DNA): TGCAGCGTTGTACGACTAGCGGGAGGCCCAGATACGCAGTATTTT.

The gene calls are TRBV25-1 and TRBJ1-4, with unresolved D. Looked up from germline, CDR1 is MGHDK and CDR2 is SYGVNS. Trimming took off 2 bases at V and 4 bases at J, with 11 bases between the two ends. This CDR3 is 15 amino acids long. In DNA form, the CDR3 reads TGTGCCAGCAGTGAAGGGGTACTTTTTAATGAAAAACTGTTTTTT. It encodes CASSEGVLFNEKLFF.

This chain joins TRBV9 and TRBJ2-5, with D hard to call. The CDR3 covers 15 residues. Trimming removed 2 bases from V and 4 bases from J, with 15 bases in between. In germline, CDR1 is SGDLS, CDR2 YYNGEE. CDR3 loop: CASSVAVRWGETQYF. The DNA for the CDR3 is TGTGCCAGCAGCGTGGCGGTACGGTGGGGAGAGACCCAGTACTTC.

This sequence joins TRBV25-1 and TRBJ2-7; TRBD1 matches 9 bases. The V gene's germline CDR1 is MGHDK and CDR2 SYGVNS. The CDR3 totals 14 residues. Germline trimming cut 4 bases from V and 5 bases from J; bases unmatched to any gene: 6. In nucleotides, the CDR3 is TGTGCCAGCAGTGGGGGACAGGGAGACAACGAGCAGTACTTC. It specifies CASSGGQGDNEQYF.

This chain links TRBV4-2 with TRBJ2-5; possibly TRBD1 for D (5 bases). V lost 1 base and J lost 5, with 14 bases in between. CDR1 is LGHNA, CDR2 YNFKEQ, per germline. There are 15 residues in the CDR3. The CDR3 sequence is CASSQGPQGHETQYF. For the CDR3, the DNA is TGTGCCAGCAGCCAAGGTCCCCAAGGACACGAGACCCAGTACTTC.

This chain's CDR3 is CASRRTSGIDGELFF. The CDR3 nucleotides are TGTGCCAGCAGGCGGACTAGCGGGATTGACGGGGAGCTGTTTTTT. The chain uses TRBV9 and TRBJ2-2; 12 nucleotides agree with TRBD2. The V gene end was trimmed by 5 bases and the J gene end by 7 bases; junction bases not matched to a gene: 6. Germline values: CDR1 SGDLS, CDR2 YYNGEE. The CDR3 consists of 15 residues.

The chain couples TRBV19 to TRBJ1-1; D is unclear. The CDR3 is 13 residues long. CDR1 is LNHDA and CDR2 is SQIVND in the germline V gene (reference sequence). Trimming removed 5 bases at V and 1 base at J, with 8 bases between. The CDR3 bases are TGTGCCAGTAGTGTGGGCACGAACACTGAAGCTTTCTTT. It yields the protein CASSVGTNTEAFF.

A few counts support this clone. This chain uses TRBV10-3 with TRBJ2-7; TRBD2 is a possible D gene (7 bases). CDR1 is ENHRY and CDR2 is SYGVKD in the germline V gene. V dropped 2 bases and J dropped 5 bases, with 10 bases sitting between them. This CDR3 spans 13 amino acids. The CDR3 region has the DNA TGTGCCATCAGTGAGAGGGGGGGCGACGAGCAGTACTTC. Its translation: CAISERGGDEQYF.

A few counts support this clone. The chain combines TRBV7-9 with TRBJ2-7; 9 bases align to TRBD2. This CDR3 is 16 amino acids long. Germline loops: CDR1 SEHNR, CDR2 FQNEAQ (reference sequence). The ends lost 4 bases at V and 3 bases at J; junction bases unmatched: 10. CDR3 protein: CASSSRTSETFYEQYF. The CDR3 nucleotides read TGTGCCAGCAGCTCACGGACTAGCGAAACCTTCTACGAGCAGTACTTC. Full variable domain (remainder filled in from reference TRBV7-9 and TRBJ2-7): DTGVSQNPRHKITKRGQNVTFRCDPISEHNRLYWYRQTLGQGPEFLTYFQNEAQLEKSRLLSDRFSAERPKGSFSTLEIQRTEQGDSAMYLCASSSRTSETFYEQYFGPGTRLTVT.

This clone appeared a few times. The chain couples TRBV29-1 to TRBJ2-7; D tentatively fits TRBD1 or TRBD2 (5 bases each). Germline values: CDR1 SQVTM, CDR2 ANQGSEA. This CDR3 is 20 amino acids long. The V and J ends lost 2 bases and 1 base respectively, with 30 bases between them. The CDR3 region has the DNA TGCAGCGTTGAAAGTCGCGAAAGTATCGGTCCAGGGACCGCTTCCTACGAGCAGTACTTC. This translates into CSVESRESIGPGTASYEQYF.

This clone has more than one count but fewer than ten. The chain carries TRBV7-9 and TRBJ2-7; D not certain. Germline assignment: CDR1 SEHNR and CDR2 FQNEAQ (reference sequence). The CDR3 extends over 12 amino acids. V gave up 1 base and J gave up 6 bases, with 7 bases separating them. The CDR3 DNA follows: TGTGCCAGCAGCTTAGAGGTCCCCGAGCAGTACTTC. Its translation is CASSLEVPEQYF.

The rearrangement uses TRBV7-3 and TRBJ2-3, with D possibly called TRBD1 or TRBD2 (5 bases each). CDR3 length: 12 residues. Germline assignment: CDR1 SGHTA and CDR2 FQGTGA. Trimming pared 5 bases from V and 15 bases from J, leaving 18 bases between. Written as DNA, the CDR3 is TGTGCCAGCAGCCTTCGAAACGGGACCCCTTATTTT. As protein: CASSLRNGTPYF.

This clone was detected once. The V call is TRBV10-3, the J call TRBJ1-5, with D uncertain. Germline CDR1 is ENHRY and CDR2 is SYGVKD. The CDR3 contains 19 residues. Trimming shortened V by 0 bases and J by 2 bases, and 20 bases separated the two germline ends. The CDR3 DNA reads TGTGCCATCAGTGAGTCGTTGGTGGGGAAACGGGTGCGCAATCAGCCCCAGCATTTT. This sequence encodes CAISESLVGKRVRNQPQHF.

This clone has more than one count but fewer than ten. The chain couples TRBV13 to TRBJ1-3; D remains ambiguous. CDR3 length: 15 amino acids. Trimming took off 5 bases at V and 0 bases at J, with 11 bases between the two ends. CDR1 is PRHDT and CDR2 is FYEKMQ in the germline V gene (reference sequence). The CDR3 region is CASSPRTNSGNTIYF. Written as DNA, the CDR3 is TGTGCCAGCAGCCCGCGGACGAACTCTGGAAACACCATATATTTT.

The chain carries TRBV5-4 and TRBJ1-2; weak D call: TRBD1 (6 bases). V lost 3 bases and J 1 base, leaving 10 bases between the germline ends. The CDR3 length is 14 residues. Germline V lookup: CDR1 SGHNT, CDR2 YYREEE (reference sequence). In DNA, the CDR3 is TGTGCCAGCAGCTCGGACAGTCGTAACTATGGCTACACCTTC. As protein: CASSSDSRNYGYTF.

CDR3 loop: CATSREQGSYEQYF. In DNA form, the CDR3 reads TGTGCCACCAGCAGAGAACAGGGGTCCTACGAGCAGTACTTC. The rearrangement joins TRBV15 to TRBJ2-7, with TRBD1 identical over 7 bases. The V segment lost 0 bases and the J segment 1 base; nucleotides outside the gene matches: 0. Germline CDR1 LNHNV, CDR2 YYDKDF (reference sequence). The CDR3 extends over 14 amino acids.

This clone has only a few counts. The chain joins TRBV28 to TRBJ2-7, with TRBD2 as a possible D gene (5 bases). CDR1 and CDR2 from the germline V gene are MDHEN and SYDVKM. The ends were cut back, 8 bases at V and 3 bases at J, with 20 bases in the middle. The CDR3 has 15 residues. The CDR3 spells CASRSGPPPGYEQYF. CDR3 nucleotide sequence: TGTGCCAGCCGAAGCGGACCCCCTCCGGGCTACGAGCAGTACTTC.

This clone was seen more than once but under ten times. The gene calls are TRBV7-9 and TRBJ1-2; D might be TRBD1 (6 bases). V was clipped by 3 bases and J by 6 bases, with 17 bases between them. Germline assignment: CDR1 SEHNR and CDR2 FQNEAQ (reference sequence). The CDR3 runs to 15 residues. CDR3 DNA sequence: TGTGCCAGCAGCTTGGGACAACAGGGAGGGGATGGCTACACCTTC. Protein: CASSLGQQGGDGYTF. Combining the CDR3 with reference TRBV7-9 and TRBJ1-2 gives the whole variable domain DTGVSQNPRHKITKRGQNVTFRCDPISEHNRLYWYRQTLGQGPEFLTYFQNEAQLEKSRLLSDRFSAERPKGSFSTLEIQRTEQGDSAMYLCASSLGQQGGDGYTFGSGTRLTVV.

In this sample, this clone turned up a few times. This chain links TRBV29-1 with TRBJ2-1; 9 bases line up with TRBD1. The CDR3 loop spans 15 amino acids. Germline values: CDR1 SQVTM, CDR2 ANQGSEA. J lost 8 bases, V lost 4 bases, and 12 bases had no gene match. DNA for the CDR3: TGCAGCGTTGGTGTGGTCGACAGGGGGGTGGATGAGCAGTTCTTC. It yields the protein CSVGVVDRGVDEQFF.

This clone was picked up one time. CDR3 sequence: CASGARGKYF. The CDR3 nucleotides are TGTGCCAGCGGAGCTCGAGGCAAGTACTTC. The chain carries TRBV28 and TRBJ2-7, with D unresolved. The germline CDR1 and CDR2 sequences are MDHEN and SYDVKM. CDR3 size: 10 residues. V was shortened by 8 bases and J by 11 bases, with 13 bases between the two germline ends.

This clone was found a few times. The rearrangement links TRBV19 to TRBJ1-2, with a tentative D call TRBD1 (6 bases). CDR1 LNHDA and CDR2 SQIVND come from the germline V gene (reference sequence). Trimming shortened V by 5 bases and J by 10 bases, and 14 bases separated the two germline ends. The CDR3 loop spans 12 amino acids. CDR3 nucleotides: TGTGCCAGTAGTGCGACAGGAGCCCCCTACACCTTC. Its protein is CASSATGAPYTF. The full variable domain, with the rest looked up from reference TRBV19 and TRBJ1-2, is DGGITQSPKYLFRKEGQNVTLSCEQNLNHDAMYWYRQDPGQGLRLIYYSQIVNDFQKGDIAEGYSVSREKKESFPLTVTSAQKNPTAFYLCASSATGAPYTFGSGTRLTVV.

V gene TRBV4-1 combines with J gene TRBJ1-2; 7 bases map to TRBD1. CDR1 is MGHRA and CDR2 is YSYEKL in the germline V gene. Trimming took 4 bases from V and 7 from J; bases not matched to a gene: 6. The CDR3 consists of 13 residues. The CDR3 is CASSPTGLSGYTF. The CDR3 coding sequence is TGCGCCAGCAGCCCGACAGGGCTGTCTGGCTACACCTTC.

The V call is TRBV6-1, the J call TRBJ2-4; no firm D call. From germline, CDR1 is MNHNS and CDR2 SASEGT. CDR3 length equals 15 residues. V was shortened by 10 bases and J by 0 bases, with 16 bases between the two germline ends. CDR3 sequence: CATVGSSLAKNIQYF. In nucleotides, the CDR3 is TGTGCCACCGTCGGGTCTAGTCTAGCCAAAAACATTCAGTACTTC.

This clone was found a few times. The chain carries TRBV6-5 and TRBJ2-1; 10 positions agree with TRBD2. V lost 2 bases and J lost 8; bases outside the gene matches: 9. The germline V gene encodes CDR1 MNHEY and CDR2 SVGAGI. The CDR3 consists of 16 residues. This CDR3 is CASSYRLAGVRDEQFF. CDR3 bases: TGTGCCAGCAGTTACCGCCTAGCGGGAGTTAGGGATGAGCAGTTCTTC.